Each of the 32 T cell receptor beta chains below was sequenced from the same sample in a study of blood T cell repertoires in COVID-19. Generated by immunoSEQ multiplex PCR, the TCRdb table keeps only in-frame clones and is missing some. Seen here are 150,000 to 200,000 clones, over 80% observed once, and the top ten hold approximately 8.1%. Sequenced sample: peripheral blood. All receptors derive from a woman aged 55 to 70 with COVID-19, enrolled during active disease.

CDR3 amino acids: CASKASGYEQYV. The CDR3 nucleotides read TGTGCCAGCAAGGCTAGCGGCTACGAGCAGTACGTC. The rearrangement joins TRBV2 to TRBJ2-7, with 7 nucleotides matching TRBD2. V gave up 7 bases and J gave up 3 bases; unmatched junction bases: 3. The CDR3 consists of 12 residues. The V gene's germline CDR1 is SNHLY and CDR2 FYNNEI.

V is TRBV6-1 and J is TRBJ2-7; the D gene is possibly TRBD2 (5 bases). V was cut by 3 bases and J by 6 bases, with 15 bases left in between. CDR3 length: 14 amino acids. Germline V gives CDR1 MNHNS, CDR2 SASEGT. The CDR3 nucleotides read TGTGCCAGCAGTGATCAGACTAATATACTCGAGCAGTACTTC. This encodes CASSDQTNILEQYF.

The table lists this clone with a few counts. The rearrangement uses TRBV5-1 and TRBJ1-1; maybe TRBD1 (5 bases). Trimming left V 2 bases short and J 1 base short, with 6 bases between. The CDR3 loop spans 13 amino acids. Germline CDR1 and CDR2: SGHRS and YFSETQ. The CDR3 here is CASSFGGNTEAFF. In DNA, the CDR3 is TGCGCCAGCAGCTTCGGGGGGAACACTGAAGCTTTCTTT.

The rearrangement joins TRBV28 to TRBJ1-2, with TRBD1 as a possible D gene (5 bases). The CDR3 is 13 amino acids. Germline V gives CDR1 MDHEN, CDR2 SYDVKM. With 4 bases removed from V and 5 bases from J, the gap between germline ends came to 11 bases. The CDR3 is CASSSTALYGYTF. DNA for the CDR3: TGTGCCAGCAGTTCGACAGCGCTATATGGCTACACCTTC.

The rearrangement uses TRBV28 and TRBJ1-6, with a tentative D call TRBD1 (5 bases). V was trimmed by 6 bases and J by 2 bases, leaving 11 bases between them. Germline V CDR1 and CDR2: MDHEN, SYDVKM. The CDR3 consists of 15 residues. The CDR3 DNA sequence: TGTGCCAGCAGAAATTCACAGGCCTATAATTCACCCCTCCACTTT. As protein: CASRNSQAYNSPLHF.

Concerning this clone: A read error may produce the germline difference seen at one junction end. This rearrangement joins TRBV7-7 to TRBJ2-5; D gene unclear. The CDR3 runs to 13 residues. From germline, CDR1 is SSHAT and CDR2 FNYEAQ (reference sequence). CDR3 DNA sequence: TGTGCTAGCAGCCCCGGCAACACGGGGACCCAGTACTTC. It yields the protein CASSPGNTGTQYF. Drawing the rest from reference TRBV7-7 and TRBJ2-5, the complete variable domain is GAGVSQSPRYKVTKRGQDVTLRCDPISSHATLYWYQQALGQGPEFLTYFNYEAQPDKSGLPSDRFSAERPEGSISTLTIQRTEQRDSAMYRCASSPGNTGTQYFGPGTRLLVL.

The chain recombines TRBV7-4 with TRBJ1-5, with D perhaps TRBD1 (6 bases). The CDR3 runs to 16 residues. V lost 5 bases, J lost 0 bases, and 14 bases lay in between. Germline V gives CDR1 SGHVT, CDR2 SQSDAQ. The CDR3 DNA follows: TGTGCCAGCAGCCCGGGGACATTATATAGCAATCAGCCCCAGCATTTT. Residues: CASSPGTLYSNQPQHF.

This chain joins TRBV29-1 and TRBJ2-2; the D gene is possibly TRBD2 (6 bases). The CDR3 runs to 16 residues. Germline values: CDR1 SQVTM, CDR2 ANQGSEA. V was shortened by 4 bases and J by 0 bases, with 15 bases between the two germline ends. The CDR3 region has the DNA TGCAGCGTTGTACCCTTCGGAGGGTCGAACACCGGGGAGCTGTTTTTT. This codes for CSVVPFGGSNTGELFF.

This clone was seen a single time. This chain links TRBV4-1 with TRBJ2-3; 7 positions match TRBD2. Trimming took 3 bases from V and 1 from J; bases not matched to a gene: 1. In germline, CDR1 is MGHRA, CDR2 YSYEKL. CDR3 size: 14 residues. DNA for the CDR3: TGCGCCAGCAGCCAGAGCGGGGGCACAGATACGCAGTATTTT. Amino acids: CASSQSGGTDTQYF.

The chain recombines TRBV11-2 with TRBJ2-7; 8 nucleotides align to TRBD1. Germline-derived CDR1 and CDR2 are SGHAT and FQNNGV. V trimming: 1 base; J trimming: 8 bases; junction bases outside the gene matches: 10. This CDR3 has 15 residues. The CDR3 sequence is CASSLGVQGELKQYV. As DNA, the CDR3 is TGTGCCAGCAGCTTAGGGGTACAGGGGGAGCTTAAGCAGTACGTC.

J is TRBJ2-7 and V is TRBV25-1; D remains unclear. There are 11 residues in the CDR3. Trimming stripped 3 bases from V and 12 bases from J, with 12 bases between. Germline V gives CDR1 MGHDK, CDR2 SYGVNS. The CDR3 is CASSDHTVRYF. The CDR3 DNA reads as TGTGCCAGCAGTGATCACACAGTTAGGTACTTC.

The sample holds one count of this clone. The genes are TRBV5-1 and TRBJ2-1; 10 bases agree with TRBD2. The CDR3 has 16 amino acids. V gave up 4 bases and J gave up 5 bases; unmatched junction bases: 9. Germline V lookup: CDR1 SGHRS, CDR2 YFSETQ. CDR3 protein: CASSRSGTSEDNEQFF. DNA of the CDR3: TGCGCCAGCAGCAGGTCCGGGACTAGCGAGGACAATGAGCAGTTCTTC.

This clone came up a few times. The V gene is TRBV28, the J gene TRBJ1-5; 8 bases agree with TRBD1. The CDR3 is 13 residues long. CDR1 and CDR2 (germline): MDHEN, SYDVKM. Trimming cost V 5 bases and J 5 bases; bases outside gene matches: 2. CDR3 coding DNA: TGTGCCAGCAGTGACAGGGGATATCAGCCCCAGCATTTT. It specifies CASSDRGYQPQHF.

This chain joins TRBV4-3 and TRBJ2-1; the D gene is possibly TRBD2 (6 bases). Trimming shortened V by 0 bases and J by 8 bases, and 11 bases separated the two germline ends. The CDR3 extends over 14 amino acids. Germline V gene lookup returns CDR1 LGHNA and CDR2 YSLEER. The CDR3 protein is CASSQDAGEDEQFF. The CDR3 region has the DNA TGCGCCAGCAGCCAAGATGCCGGGGAGGATGAGCAGTTCTTC.

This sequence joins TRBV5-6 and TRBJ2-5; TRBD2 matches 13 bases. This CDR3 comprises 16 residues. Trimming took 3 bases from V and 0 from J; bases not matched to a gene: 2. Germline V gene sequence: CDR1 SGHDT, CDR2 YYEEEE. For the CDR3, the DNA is TGTGCCAGCAGCTCAGGACTAGCGGGGGACCAAGAGACCCAGTACTTC. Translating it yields CASSSGLAGDQETQYF.

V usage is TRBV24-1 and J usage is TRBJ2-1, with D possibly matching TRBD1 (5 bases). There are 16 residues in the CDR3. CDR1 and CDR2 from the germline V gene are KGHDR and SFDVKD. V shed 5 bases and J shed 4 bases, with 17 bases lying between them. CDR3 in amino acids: CATSGLRQGDYNEQFF. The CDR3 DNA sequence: TGTGCCACCAGTGGCTTACGGCAGGGCGATTACAATGAGCAGTTCTTC.

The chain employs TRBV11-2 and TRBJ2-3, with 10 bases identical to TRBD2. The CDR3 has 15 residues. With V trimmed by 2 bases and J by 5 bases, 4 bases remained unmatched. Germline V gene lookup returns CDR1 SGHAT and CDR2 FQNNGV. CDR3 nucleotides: TGTGCCAGCAGCTTAAGCGGGGGGGCCCAAGATACGCAGTATTTT. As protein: CASSLSGGAQDTQYF. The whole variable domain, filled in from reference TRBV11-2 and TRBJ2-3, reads EAGVAQSPRYKIIEKRQSVAFWCNPISGHATLYWYQQILGQGPKLLIQFQNNGVVDDSQLPKDRFSAERLKGVDSTLKIQPAKLEDSAVYLCASSLSGGAQDTQYFGPGTRLTVL.

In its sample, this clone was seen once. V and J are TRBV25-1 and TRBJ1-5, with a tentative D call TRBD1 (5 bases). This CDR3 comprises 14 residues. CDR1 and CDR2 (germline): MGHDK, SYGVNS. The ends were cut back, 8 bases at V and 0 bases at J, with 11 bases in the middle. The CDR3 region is CASSGHLSNQPQHF. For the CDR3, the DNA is TGTGCCAGCTCCGGACACCTTAGCAATCAGCCCCAGCATTTT.

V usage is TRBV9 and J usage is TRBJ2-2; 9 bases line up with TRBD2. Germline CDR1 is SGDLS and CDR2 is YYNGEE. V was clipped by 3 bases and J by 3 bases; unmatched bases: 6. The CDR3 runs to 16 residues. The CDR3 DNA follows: TGTGCCAGCAGCGCCCGGGCTAGCGGGGACACCGGGGAGCTGTTTTTT. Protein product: CASSARASGDTGELFF.

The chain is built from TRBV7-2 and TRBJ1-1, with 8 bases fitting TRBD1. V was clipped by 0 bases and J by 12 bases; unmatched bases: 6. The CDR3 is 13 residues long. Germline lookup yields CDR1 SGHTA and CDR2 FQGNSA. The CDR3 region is CASSLAAGGASFF. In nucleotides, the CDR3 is TGTGCCAGCAGCTTAGCGGCAGGGGGCGCATCTTTCTTT.

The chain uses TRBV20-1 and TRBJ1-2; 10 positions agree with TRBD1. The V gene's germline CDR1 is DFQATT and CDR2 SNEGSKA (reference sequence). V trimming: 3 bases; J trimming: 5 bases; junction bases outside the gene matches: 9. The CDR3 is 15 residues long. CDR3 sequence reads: CSASYAGTGAYGYTF. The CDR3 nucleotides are TGCAGTGCTAGTTATGCCGGGACAGGGGCTTATGGCTACACCTTC.

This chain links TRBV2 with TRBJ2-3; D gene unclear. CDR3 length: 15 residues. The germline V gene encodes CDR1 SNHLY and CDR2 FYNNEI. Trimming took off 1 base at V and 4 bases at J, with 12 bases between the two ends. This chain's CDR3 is CASSEVRSRADTQYF. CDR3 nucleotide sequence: TGTGCCAGCAGTGAAGTACGAAGTCGGGCAGATACGCAGTATTTT.

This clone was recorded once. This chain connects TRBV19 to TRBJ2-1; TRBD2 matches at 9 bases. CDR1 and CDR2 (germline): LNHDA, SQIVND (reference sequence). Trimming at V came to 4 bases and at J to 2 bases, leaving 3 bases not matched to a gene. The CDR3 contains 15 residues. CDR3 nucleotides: TGTGCCAGTAGTAAGACTAGCGGTGCCTACAATGAGCAGTTCTTC. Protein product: CASSKTSGAYNEQFF.

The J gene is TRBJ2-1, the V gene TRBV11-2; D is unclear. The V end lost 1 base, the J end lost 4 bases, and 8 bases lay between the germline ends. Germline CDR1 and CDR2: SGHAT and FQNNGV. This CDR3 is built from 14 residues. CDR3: CASSLASRYNEQFF. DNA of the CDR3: TGTGCCAGCAGCTTAGCCTCCCGGTACAATGAGCAGTTCTTC.

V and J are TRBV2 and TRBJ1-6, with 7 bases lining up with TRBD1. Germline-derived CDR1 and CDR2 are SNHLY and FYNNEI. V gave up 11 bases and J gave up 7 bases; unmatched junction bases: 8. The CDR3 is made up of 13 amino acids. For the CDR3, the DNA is TGTGCCTGGACCGGGACAGAGAATTCACCCCTCCACTTT. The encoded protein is CAWTGTENSPLHF.

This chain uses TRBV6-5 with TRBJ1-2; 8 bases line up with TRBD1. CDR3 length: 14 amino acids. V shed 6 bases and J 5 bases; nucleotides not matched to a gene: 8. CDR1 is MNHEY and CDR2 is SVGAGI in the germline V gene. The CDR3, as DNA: TGTGCCAGCAGATTGGACAGGGCTGGTTATGGCTACACCTTC. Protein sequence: CASRLDRAGYGYTF.

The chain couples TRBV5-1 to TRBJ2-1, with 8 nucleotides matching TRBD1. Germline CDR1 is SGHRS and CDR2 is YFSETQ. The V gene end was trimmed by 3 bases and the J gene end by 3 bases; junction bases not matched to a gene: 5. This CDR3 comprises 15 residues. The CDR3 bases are TGCGCCAGCAGCTCGGCAGGGGGCCTCTACAATGAGCAGTTCTTC. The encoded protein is CASSSAGGLYNEQFF.

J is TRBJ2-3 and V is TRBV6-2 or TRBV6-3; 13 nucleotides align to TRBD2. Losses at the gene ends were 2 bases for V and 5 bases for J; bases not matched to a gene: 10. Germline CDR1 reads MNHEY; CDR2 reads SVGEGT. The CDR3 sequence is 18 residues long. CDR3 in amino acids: CASSYPTSGRASGDTQYF. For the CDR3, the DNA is TGTGCCAGCAGTTACCCCACTAGCGGGAGGGCCTCCGGAGATACGCAGTATTTT.

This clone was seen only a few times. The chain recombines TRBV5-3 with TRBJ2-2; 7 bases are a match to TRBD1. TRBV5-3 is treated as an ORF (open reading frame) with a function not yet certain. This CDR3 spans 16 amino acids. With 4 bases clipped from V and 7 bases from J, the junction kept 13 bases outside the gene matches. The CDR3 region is CARSVGQVLHGGELFF. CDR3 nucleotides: TGTGCCAGAAGCGTAGGACAGGTGCTCCATGGCGGGGAGCTGTTTTTT.

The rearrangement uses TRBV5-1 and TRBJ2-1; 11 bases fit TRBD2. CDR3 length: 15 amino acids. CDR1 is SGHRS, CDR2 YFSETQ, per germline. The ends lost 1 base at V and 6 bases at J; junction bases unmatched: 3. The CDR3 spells CASSLPLAGVNEQFF. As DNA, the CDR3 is TGCGCCAGCAGCTTGCCACTAGCGGGAGTCAATGAGCAGTTCTTC.

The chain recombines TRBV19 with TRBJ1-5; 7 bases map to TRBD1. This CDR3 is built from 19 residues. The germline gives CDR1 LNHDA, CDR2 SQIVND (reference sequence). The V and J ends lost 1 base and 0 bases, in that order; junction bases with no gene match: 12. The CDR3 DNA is TGTGCCAGTAGTATAGGGGGACAGCTACCCCCTTATAGCAATCAGCCCCAGCATTTT. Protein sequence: CASSIGGQLPPYSNQPQHF.

The CDR3 coding sequence is TGTGCCAGCAGTGAAACAGGGTCTGGGGCCAACGTCCTGACTTTC. Amino acids: CASSETGSGANVLTF. V and J are TRBV2 and TRBJ2-6; TRBD1 might be the D (6 bases). Trimming left V 2 bases short and J 1 base short, with 6 bases between. The CDR3 consists of 15 residues. Per germline, CDR1 SNHLY and CDR2 FYNNEI.